A selection of T cell receptor beta chains follows, all from one sample in a study of T cell responses to AZD1222 COVID-19 vaccine. Sequencing was performed with immunoSEQ multiplex PCR; in TCRdb, only in-frame clones are kept and a portion is missing. The sample carries 120,000 or so clones, roughly nine tenths recorded once. This sample comprised peripheral blood, obtained on day 0 of AZD1222 vaccination. These receptors were taken from an adult in good health. The CDR3 runs from the conserved cysteine through the conserved F or W. Clone sizes are given selectively: once, few, many, or a class where the clone is expanded.

V	size	J	CDR3
TRBV15	once	TRBJ2-5	CATSRDQGSETQYF
TRBV7-9	.	TRBJ1-1	CASSFVTANTEAFF
TRBV6-7	.	TRBJ1-2	CASSYSTGQGARYGYTF
TRBV19	few	TRBJ1-5	CASSIPDRGSDQPQHF
TRBV27	.	TRBJ1-4	CASRPGGRMEKLFF
TRBV15	.	TRBJ2-3	CATSRDYRGTDTQYF
TRBV6-5	.	TRBJ2-7	CASNDRGISYEQYF
TRBV19	once	TRBJ2-7	CASSPMGDEQYF
TRBV3-1/TRBV3-2	.	TRBJ1-5	CASSQGTYSNQPQHF
TRBV10-2	.	TRBJ1-4	CASSANEKLFF
TRBV15	.	TRBJ1-4	CATSAGEGANEKLFF
TRBV5-1	once	TRBJ2-7	CASSRTSGSDEQYF
TRBV5-1	.	TRBJ1-3	CASSFPDRASTIYF
TRBV7-9	.	TRBJ2-5	CASSSSGSVQETQYF
TRBV5-4	once	TRBJ2-7	CASSLGGLAQNEQYF
TRBV24-1	once	TRBJ1-1	CATSDYRGEEAFF
TRBV5-5	.	TRBJ2-1	CASSSGYTDYNEQFF
TRBV4-1	.	TRBJ1-2	CASSQEGFRAANYGYTF
TRBV24-1	.	TRBJ1-2	CATSDGFGYTF
TRBV3-1/TRBV3-2	.	TRBJ2-3	CASSQDGSATDTQYF
TRBV18	.	TRBJ2-1	CASSPLAGGYNEQFF
TRBV25-1	.	TRBJ2-2	CASSEYATYNTGELFF
TRBV18	.	TRBJ1-1	CASSPGLMNTEAFF
TRBV4-1	.	TRBJ2-3	CASSQVSAPDTQYF